The 9 T cell receptor beta chains below all came from one sample that was sequenced in a study of T-cell memory formation after mild COVID-19. TCRdb ran MiXCR on the 5' RACE reads and lists one entry per CDR3 protein. The repertoire consists of 430,000 or so distinct CDR3 sequences, with 20% to 25% occurring once and the leading ten covering about an eighth. Sequenced: PBMCs or a T cell subset sorted from them (not recorded which). Every receptor here comes from an adult woman who had mild COVID-19 (a few samples of this study predate the infection). Cell type and time point are not known.

This clonotype was picked up many times. The chain recombines TRBV6-5 with TRBJ2-2; unclear D gene. The germline V gene has CDR1 MNHEY and CDR2 SVGAGI. V shed 4 bases and J shed 4 bases, with 4 bases lying between them. The CDR3 is 12 residues long. The CDR3 region has the DNA TGTGCCAGCAGTTCCCCCACCGGGGAGCTGTTTTTT. It specifies CASSSPTGELFF.

In this sample, this clonotype turned up many times. This chain joins TRBV7-9 and TRBJ2-7; 9 bases match TRBD1. The CDR3 spans 15 residues. Looked up from germline, CDR1 is SEHNR and CDR2 is FQNEAQ (reference sequence). The V segment lost 5 bases and the J segment 2 bases; nucleotides outside the gene matches: 7. CDR3 loop: CASSATGGIAYEQYF. DNA of the CDR3: TGTGCCAGCAGCGCCACAGGGGGCATCGCCTACGAGCAGTACTTC. Together with reference TRBV7-9 and TRBJ2-7, the CDR3 gives the full variable domain: DTGVSQNPRHKITKRGQNVTFRCDPISEHNRLYWYRQTLGQGPEFLTYFQNEAQLEKSRLLSDRFSAERPKGSFSTLEIQRTEQGDSAMYLCASSATGGIAYEQYFGPGTRLTVT.

This chain joins TRBV4-1 and TRBJ1-3; possible D gene TRBD1, 5 bases. This CDR3 contains 17 residues. Germline V lookup: CDR1 MGHRA, CDR2 YSYEKL. V shed 2 bases and J shed 0 bases, with 14 bases lying between them. CDR3 DNA: TGCGCCAGCAGCCAATTCGGGACCGAGAGCTCTGGAAACACCATATATTTT. This encodes CASSQFGTESSGNTIYF.

The table lists this clonotype with a few counts. This chain connects TRBV29-1 to TRBJ2-1, with unresolved D. V dropped 2 bases and J dropped 6 bases, with 5 bases sitting between them. The CDR3 loop spans 11 amino acids. Germline lookup yields CDR1 SQVTM and CDR2 ANQGSEA. CDR3 sequence (DNA): TGCAGCGTTGAACTATTCAATGAGCAGTTCTTC. It codes for CSVELFNEQFF.

This clonotype was counted a few times. J is TRBJ2-7 and V is TRBV10-3; no clear D gene. Germline V lookup: CDR1 ENHRY, CDR2 SYGVKD. The CDR3 spans 13 residues. Trimming took off 2 bases at V and 5 bases at J, with 10 bases between the two ends. CDR3 loop: CAISEPPRDEQYF. The CDR3, as DNA: TGTGCCATCAGTGAGCCTCCCCGAGACGAGCAGTACTTC.

This clonotype was found a few times. V and J are TRBV19 and TRBJ1-4; D not certain. V was shortened by 6 bases and J by 0 bases, with 8 bases between the two germline ends. The germline gives CDR1 LNHDA, CDR2 SQIVND (reference sequence). The CDR3 spans 14 residues. The CDR3 sequence is CASRSPTTNEKLFF. The CDR3 coding sequence is TGTGCCAGTAGATCACCTACAACTAATGAAAAACTGTTTTTT.

The chain has TRBV7-3 and TRBJ2-1; tentatively, D is TRBD2 (5 bases). Deletions cut 2 bases from V and 10 bases from J, with 18 bases between. The CDR3 length is 15 residues. Germline V gives CDR1 SGHTA, CDR2 FQGTGA. In DNA form, the CDR3 reads TGTGCCAGCAGCTTAGGGTCTGGGATAGAGCGGGAGCAGTTCTTC. It yields the protein CASSLGSGIEREQFF.

This clonotype was seen only a few times. CDR3 sequence (DNA): TGTGCCAGCAGCGCCAGTGCCACGGGCGAGCAGTACTTC. Protein sequence: CASSASATGEQYF. The V gene is TRBV7-2, the J gene TRBJ2-7, with no clear D. The CDR3 has 13 amino acids. Between the trimmed V and J ends, which lost 5 bases and 6 bases, there was a span of 14 bases. Germline CDR1 is SGHTA and CDR2 is FQGNSA.

This clonotype was seen more than once but under ten times. The chain is built from TRBV25-1 and TRBJ1-4, with D maybe TRBD1 (5 bases). The CDR3 spans 16 residues. V was cut by 3 bases and J by 8 bases, with 19 bases left in between. The germline V gene encodes CDR1 MGHDK and CDR2 SYGVNS. The CDR3 region is CASSEYSGHGGEKLFF. CDR3 nucleotide sequence: TGTGCCAGCAGTGAGTACTCAGGGCACGGAGGGGAAAAACTGTTTTTT. The variable domain in full, with the rest retrieved from reference TRBV25-1 and TRBJ1-4, is EADIYQTPRYLVIGTGKKITLECSQTMGHDKMYWYQQDPGMELHLIHYSYGVNSTEKGDLSSESTVSRIRTEHFPLTLESARPSHTSQYLCASSEYSGHGGEKLFFGSGTQLSVL.